These 32 T cell receptor beta chains share one sample of origin, sequenced in a study of beta chain bispecific antibodies for T cell cancers. Study-wide results and limits: The leukemia cells, rather than normal T cells, gave most of the targeted TRBV signal. The TRBV12-3 share of total TRBV signal fell 97% to 99% after anti-TRBV12 rather than anti-CD19 exposure.

MiXCR, applied by TCRdb to the 5' RACE reads, yields one record per CDR3 protein. Of roughly 19,000 distinct CDR3 sequences listed, just over 2% are singletons. These TCRs' antigens remain unknown. Blood mononuclear cells were expanded for 3 days using either OKT3 anti-CD3 antibody or CD3/CD28 beads. The sequencing here drew on healthy donor T cells cultured with leukemia cells, taken from a culture containing a bispecific antibody targeting TCR Vbeta12. All receptors derive from a human donor in good health. Some clones in this sample may be carry-over from other donors' samples.

By share, this clonotype counts as medium-sized (0.01 to 0.1%). The V and J genes are TRBV29-1 and TRBJ1-1; D gene ambiguous. Trimming cost V 1 base and J 3 bases, with 15 bases left between them. The germline V gene encodes CDR1 SQVTM and CDR2 ANQGSEA. This CDR3 spans 15 amino acids. CDR3 bases: TGCAGCGTTGAAGGAGGATTAGGTTTTCACACTGAAGCTTTCTTT. Protein: CSVEGGLGFHTEAFF.

Many counts were recorded for this clonotype. This chain connects TRBV20-1 to TRBJ1-2, with 12 bases matching TRBD1. The V segment lost 1 base and the J segment 8 bases; nucleotides outside the gene matches: 11. Germline loops: CDR1 DFQATT, CDR2 SNEGSKA (reference sequence). This CDR3 is 16 amino acids long. The CDR3 nucleotides read TGCAGTGCTAGAGTAAACCCGGGGACAGGGGGCTTGGGCTACACCTTC. Protein: CSARVNPGTGGLGYTF.

This clonotype showed up many times. This sequence joins TRBV27 and TRBJ2-1; 7 bases map to TRBD1. The CDR3 has 16 amino acids. Germline V gene data show CDR1 as MNHEY and CDR2 as SMNVEV (reference sequence). V was pared by 5 bases and J by 5 bases, with 12 bases of the junction left unmatched. The CDR3 nucleotides read TGTGCCAGCAGTCAGGGGGTAGCAGGGGCCGACAATGAGCAGTTCTTC. It is translated as CASSQGVAGADNEQFF.

This clonotype has at least ten counts. The chain combines TRBV19 with TRBJ2-7, with 7 positions matching TRBD1. Germline values: CDR1 LNHDA, CDR2 SQIVND (reference sequence). The CDR3 is made up of 15 amino acids. J gave up 3 bases and V 3 bases, and 8 bases lay outside the gene matches. The CDR3 protein is CASSITVTGLYEQYF. CDR3 sequence (DNA): TGTGCCAGTAGTATCACCGTGACAGGGCTCTACGAGCAGTACTTC. Using reference TRBV19 and TRBJ2-7 for the parts outside the CDR3, the full variable domain is DGGITQSPKYLFRKEGQNVTLSCEQNLNHDAMYWYRQDPGQGLRLIYYSQIVNDFQKGDIAEGYSVSREKKESFPLTVTSAQKNPTAFYLCASSITVTGLYEQYFGPGTRLTVT.

This clonotype turned up a few times. This chain joins TRBV5-8 and TRBJ2-7, with TRBD1 as a possible D gene (6 bases). Germline V gene data show CDR1 as SGHTS and CDR2 as YDEGEE. V lost 4 bases and J lost 1, with 12 bases in between. The CDR3 runs to 14 residues. The CDR3 DNA is TGTGCCAGCAGCGACGCGGACAGATCCTACGAGCAGTACTTC. Translation: CASSDADRSYEQYF.

This clonotype has at least ten counts. This chain links TRBV11-2 with TRBJ1-1; possible D gene TRBD1, 6 bases. Per the germline V gene, CDR1 is SGHAT and CDR2 is FQNNGV. V lost 4 bases and J lost 11, with 11 bases in between. This CDR3 has 11 amino acids. The CDR3 loop is CASSSGDPAFF. The DNA for the CDR3 is TGTGCCAGCAGCTCAGGGGACCCGGCTTTCTTT. The whole variable domain, filled in from reference TRBV11-2 and TRBJ1-1, reads EAGVAQSPRYKIIEKRQSVAFWCNPISGHATLYWYQQILGQGPKLLIQFQNNGVVDDSQLPKDRFSAERLKGVDSTLKIQPAKLEDSAVYLCASSSGDPAFFGQGTRLTVV.

This clonotype was seen ten or more times. This chain connects TRBV20-1 to TRBJ1-3; no reliable D call. Per the germline V gene, CDR1 is DFQATT and CDR2 is SNEGSKA (reference sequence). Trimming removed 5 bases at V and 1 base at J, with 9 bases between. This CDR3 region has 13 residues. The CDR3 region is CSALTSSGNTIYF. CDR3 sequence (DNA): TGCAGTGCTCTAACATCATCTGGAAACACCATATATTTT.

This clonotype occurred many times. The rearrangement joins TRBV19 to TRBJ1-4; maybe TRBD1 (6 bases). The CDR3 extends over 11 amino acids. CDR1 is LNHDA and CDR2 is SQIVND in the germline V gene (reference sequence). The V end was cut by 3 bases, the J end by 12 bases, with 8 bases between. The CDR3: CASSIWTELFF. The CDR3 DNA reads TGTGCCAGTAGTATTTGGACAGAACTGTTTTTT.

This clonotype has ten or more counts. The J gene is TRBJ2-1, the V gene TRBV5-1, with D perhaps assigned TRBD1 or TRBD2 (5 bases each). There are 13 residues in the CDR3. In germline, CDR1 is SGHRS, CDR2 YFSETQ. V was pared by 5 bases and J by 8 bases, with 14 bases between. This CDR3 reads CASRRTGTDEQFF. The CDR3 nucleotides read TGCGCCAGCAGACGAACCGGGACCGATGAGCAGTTCTTC.

This clonotype was found many times. The chain recombines TRBV5-1 with TRBJ2-7; a possible D gene is TRBD2 (5 bases). The V gene's germline CDR1 is SGHRS and CDR2 YFSETQ. The CDR3 has 14 residues. V shed 4 bases and J shed 2 bases, with 13 bases lying between them. CDR3 nucleotides: TGCGCCAGCAGCCTCTGGACGGGGACCTACGAGCAGTACTTC. It translates to CASSLWTGTYEQYF.

This clonotype was found many times. The chain uses TRBV6-1 and TRBJ2-3; no reliable D call. This CDR3 has 11 amino acids. The V and J ends lost 6 bases and 2 bases respectively, with 3 bases between them. Germline CDR1 reads MNHNS; CDR2 reads SASEGT. The CDR3 region is CASSTTDTQYF. DNA of the CDR3: TGTGCCAGCAGCACCACAGATACGCAGTATTTT.

This clonotype has more than one count but fewer than ten. The chain uses TRBV5-1 and TRBJ2-5; 11 bases are shared with TRBD2. The V gene's germline CDR1 is SGHRS and CDR2 YFSETQ. The junction had 14 bases not matched to a gene; V was cut back by 4 bases and J by 9 bases. The CDR3 spans 16 residues. CDR3 nucleotides: TGCGCCAGCAGCCTGCGACTAGCGGGGCCCTCAGGGGCCCAGTACTTC. It is translated as CASSLRLAGPSGAQYF.

Ten or more counts support this clonotype. The chain links TRBV7-9 to TRBJ1-1; 9 bases match TRBD1. Germline V CDR1 and CDR2: SEHNR, FQNEAQ (reference sequence). Trimming took 10 bases from V and 1 from J; bases not matched to a gene: 13. This CDR3 spans 16 amino acids. CDR3 in DNA: TGTGCCACCGACCCTCCCGGGGGACAGGGGAACACTGAAGCTTTCTTT. It codes for CATDPPGGQGNTEAFF.

J is TRBJ2-3 and V is TRBV7-9, with 8 bases aligning to TRBD2. Per germline, CDR1 SEHNR and CDR2 FQNEAQ (reference sequence). The junction had 12 bases not matched to a gene; V was cut back by 4 bases and J by 6 bases. This CDR3 region has 16 residues. CDR3 region: CASSSGGGGIYDTQYF. The CDR3 nucleotides are TGTGCCAGCAGCTCCGGGGGGGGGGGAATCTACGATACGCAGTATTTT.

This clonotype was observed at least ten times. The V call is TRBV3-1, the J call TRBJ2-1; 8 bases line up with TRBD1. Germline CDR1 is LGHDT and CDR2 is YNNKEL (reference sequence). The CDR3 length is 15 residues. The V and J ends lost 2 bases and 5 bases, in that order; junction bases with no gene match: 5. DNA of the CDR3: TGTGCCAGCAGCCAAAGACAGGGGACCCACAATGAGCAGTTCTTC. Its translation is CASSQRQGTHNEQFF.

This clonotype was seen many times. The V call is TRBV21-1, the J call TRBJ2-6; the D segment call TRBD1 is taken from the table without a DNA check. TRBV21-1 is listed as a pseudogene. This CDR3 is 21 amino acids long. DNA of the CDR3: TGTGCCAGCAGCAATCTTCACTACCGGGACGGGGCACACTCTGGGGCCAACGTCCTGACTTTC. Encoded protein: CASSNLHYRDGAHSGANVLTF.

This clonotype was seen only a few times. V gene TRBV19 combines with J gene TRBJ2-1; 7 positions match TRBD2. This CDR3 is built from 18 residues. The V segment lost 3 bases and the J segment 3 bases; nucleotides outside the gene matches: 14. In germline, CDR1 is LNHDA, CDR2 SQIVND (reference sequence). The chain's CDR3 is CASSIISVWRGIYNEQFF. CDR3 DNA sequence: TGTGCCAGTAGTATTATATCGGTGTGGCGGGGGATCTACAATGAGCAGTTCTTC.

In this sample, this clonotype turned up many times. The chain is built from TRBV20-1 and TRBJ2-1, with a weak D call TRBD1 (6 bases). CDR3 length: 11 residues. The V gene lost 6 bases and the J gene lost 7 bases, with 10 bases spanning the gap. Germline lookup yields CDR1 DFQATT and CDR2 SNEGSKA (reference sequence). The CDR3 here is CSAPQGNEQFF. CDR3 sequence (DNA): TGCAGTGCACCACAGGGTAATGAGCAGTTCTTC.

In this sample, this clonotype turned up many times. The J gene is TRBJ1-2, the V gene TRBV6-5, with D hard to call. Germline V gene sequence: CDR1 MNHEY, CDR2 SVGAGI. The V end lost 5 bases, the J end lost 8 bases, and 12 bases lay between the germline ends. The CDR3 extends over 12 amino acids. In DNA form, the CDR3 reads TGTGCCAGCAGTGCTCCCCAAAAGGGCTACACCTTC. Amino acids: CASSAPQKGYTF.

This clonotype showed up many times. The chain combines TRBV12-3 or TRBV12-4 with TRBJ2-3, with a tentative D call TRBD2 (5 bases). V lost 2 bases and J 0 bases, leaving 12 bases between the germline ends. This CDR3 has 16 amino acids. CDR3 sequence: CASSLTGVKSTDTQYF. The CDR3 DNA reads TGTGCCAGCAGTTTAACCGGGGTGAAAAGCACAGATACGCAGTATTTT.

There are many counts of this clonotype. The chain couples TRBV28 to TRBJ2-3; the D is unclear. CDR3 size: 12 residues. CDR1 and CDR2 (germline): MDHEN, SYDVKM. V was trimmed by 2 bases and J by 11 bases, leaving 11 bases between them. In DNA, the CDR3 is TGTGCCAGCAGTTTAGACTTGCAAGGGCAGTATTTT. Translating gives CASSLDLQGQYF.

In its sample, this clonotype was seen many times. This rearrangement joins TRBV5-1 to TRBJ2-1, with 9 bases lining up with TRBD2. CDR3 length: 17 amino acids. The junction had 13 bases not matched to a gene; V was cut back by 6 bases and J by 3 bases. From germline, CDR1 is SGHRS and CDR2 YFSETQ. The CDR3 here is CASTYTSAGGYYNEQFF. The CDR3 DNA follows: TGCGCCAGCACCTACACCTCAGCGGGGGGCTACTACAATGAGCAGTTCTTC.

This clonotype was seen repeatedly, ten times or more. V gene TRBV7-2 combines with J gene TRBJ2-7, with D tentatively TRBD2 (6 bases). The CDR3 consists of 14 residues. From germline, CDR1 is SGHTA and CDR2 FQGNSA. Trimming removed 5 bases at V and 1 base at J, with 12 bases between. DNA of the CDR3: TGTGCCAGCAGCGTAACGACTAGTTCCTACGAGCAGTACTTC. Translating gives CASSVTTSSYEQYF.

In this sample, this clonotype turned up a few times. This chain joins TRBV6-6 and TRBJ2-7, with 8 bases identical to TRBD1. The CDR3 sequence is 18 residues long. Germline V gene sequence: CDR1 MNHNY, CDR2 SVGAGI (reference sequence). V trimming: 0 bases; J trimming: 3 bases; junction bases outside the gene matches: 13. The CDR3 DNA follows: TGTGCCAGCAGTTACTCGAAGGCAGCAGGGGGCCGGCTCTACGAGCAGTACTTC. This gives the protein CASSYSKAAGGRLYEQYF.

This clonotype was counted at least ten times. V gene TRBV20-1 combines with J gene TRBJ2-1, with D hard to call. This CDR3 region has 14 residues. Germline V gives CDR1 DFQATT, CDR2 SNEGSKA (reference sequence). The V and J ends lost 0 bases and 8 bases respectively, with 14 bases between them. The CDR3, as DNA: TGCAGTGCTAGAGATGAAGGCAGGAGCTATGAGCAGTTCTTC. The encoded protein is CSARDEGRSYEQFF.

This clonotype was seen repeatedly, ten times or more. The chain uses TRBV19 and TRBJ1-3, with D possibly being TRBD1 (5 bases). CDR3 length: 14 amino acids. In germline, CDR1 is LNHDA, CDR2 SQIVND (reference sequence). Trimming pared 2 bases from V and 0 bases from J, leaving 5 bases between. CDR3: CASSITGSGNTIYF. CDR3 coding DNA: TGTGCCAGTAGTATAACAGGCTCTGGAAACACCATATATTTT.

This clonotype has at least ten counts. This chain links TRBV6-5 with TRBJ1-5, with D hard to call. The CDR3 totals 15 residues. Germline CDR1 reads MNHEY; CDR2 reads SVGAGI. V shed 0 bases and J shed 7 bases, with 13 bases lying between them. The CDR3, as DNA: TGTGCCAGCAGTTACTCCCGGACTCTGGGGCAGCCCCAGCATTTT. Translating it yields CASSYSRTLGQPQHF.

This clonotype occurred many times. The chain uses TRBV5-1 and TRBJ1-1, with a tentative D call TRBD1 (6 bases). Germline CDR1 SGHRS, CDR2 YFSETQ. The CDR3 runs to 18 residues. The germline V and J ends were trimmed by 3 bases and 0 bases, with 21 bases remaining between them. CDR3 sequence reads: CASSSEELGGTMNTEAFF. The CDR3 coding sequence is TGCGCCAGCAGCTCCGAAGAACTAGGGGGAACCATGAACACTGAAGCTTTCTTT. Together with reference TRBV5-1 and TRBJ1-1, the CDR3 gives the full variable domain: KAGVTQTPRYLIKTRGQQVTLSCSPISGHRSVSWYQQTPGQGLQFLFEYFSETQRNKGNFPGRFSGRQFSNSRSEMNVSTLELGDSALYLCASSSEELGGTMNTEAFFGQGTRLTVV.

At least ten counts were recorded for this clonotype. V usage is TRBV5-1 and J usage is TRBJ2-7; D not certain. This CDR3 comprises 15 residues. Trimming removed 0 bases at V and 2 bases at J, with 12 bases between. CDR1 SGHRS and CDR2 YFSETQ come from the germline V gene. The CDR3: CASSLVVGSAYEQYF. In DNA form, the CDR3 reads TGCGCCAGCAGCTTGGTGGTTGGCTCAGCCTACGAGCAGTACTTC.

This clonotype has only a few counts. The chain is built from TRBV27 and TRBJ1-5, with D unclear. Per the germline V gene, CDR1 is MNHEY and CDR2 is SMNVEV (reference sequence). CDR3 size: 13 residues. The germline V and J ends were trimmed by 4 bases and 4 bases, with 8 bases remaining between them. The CDR3 nucleotides are TGTGCCAGCAGTTACAGCCTGAATCAGCCCCAGCATTTT. It codes for CASSYSLNQPQHF.

J is TRBJ1-4 and V is TRBV6-5, with D hard to call. Germline-derived CDR1 and CDR2 are MNHEY and SVGAGI. This CDR3 is 16 amino acids long. The V end lost 0 bases, the J end lost 7 bases, and 15 bases lay between the germline ends. For the CDR3, the DNA is TGTGCCAGCAGTTACTCGATGGTCCTGGGCCCTGAAAAACTGTTTTTT. Encoded protein: CASSYSMVLGPEKLFF.

At least ten counts were recorded for this clonotype. The rearrangement joins TRBV29-1 to TRBJ1-1, with unresolved D. CDR1 SQVTM and CDR2 ANQGSEA come from the germline V gene. The V gene lost 7 bases and the J gene lost 1 base, with 7 bases spanning the gap. The CDR3 spans 11 residues. The DNA for the CDR3 is TGCAGCGGAATCTCGAACACTGAAGCTTTCTTT. Protein sequence: CSGISNTEAFF.